The present TCR beta chain was sequenced within a study of T cell clones after liver transplantation. Assay used: immunoSEQ multiplex PCR; TCRdb lists only in-frame clones, some missing. The sample has roughly 120,000 clones, around nine tenths seen once. Germline V CDR1 and CDR2: MNHNY, SVGAGI (reference sequence). The CDR3 covers 15 residues. Trimming pared 10 bases from V and 0 bases from J, leaving 18 bases between. Sequencing used CD4+ T cells from blood, obtained 12 months after liver transplant. This receptor was identified in a human patient who received a liver transplant. These T cells may partly come from the graft donor. The rearrangement links TRBV6-6 to TRBJ1-1; D might be TRBD1 (5 bases). CDR3 region: CATAGDGGLNTEAFF. The CDR3 DNA is TGTGCCACAGCCGGGGATGGGGGATTGAACACTGAAGCTTTCTTT.